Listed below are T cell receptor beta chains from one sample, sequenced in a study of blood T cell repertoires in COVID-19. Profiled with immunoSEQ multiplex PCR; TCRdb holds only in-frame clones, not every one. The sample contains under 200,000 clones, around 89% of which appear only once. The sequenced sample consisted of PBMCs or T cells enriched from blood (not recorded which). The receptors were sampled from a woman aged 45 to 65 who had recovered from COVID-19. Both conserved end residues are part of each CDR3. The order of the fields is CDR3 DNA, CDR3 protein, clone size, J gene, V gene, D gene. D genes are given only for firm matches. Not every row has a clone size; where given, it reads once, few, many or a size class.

CDR3nt: TGTGCCAGCAGCTTGGGGGCGCGGTCTGGTACCGGGGAGCTGTTTTTT; CDR3aa: CASSLGARSGTGELFF; abundance: -; j_gene: TRBJ2-2; v_gene: TRBV7-9; d_gene: -
CDR3nt: TGTGCCAGCAGTGAGACAGGGGGGAGGTATTTT; CDR3aa: CASSETGGRYF; abundance: -; j_gene: TRBJ2-3; v_gene: TRBV2; d_gene: TRBD1
CDR3nt: TGTGCCAGTAGTATTGAACAGTTCAGGACAGATACGCAGTATTTT; CDR3aa: CASSIEQFRTDTQYF; abundance: -; j_gene: TRBJ2-3; v_gene: TRBV19; d_gene: -
CDR3nt: TGTGCCAGCAGCCCACTAGGCTCCTACGAGCAGTACTTC; CDR3aa: CASSPLGSYEQYF; abundance: -; j_gene: TRBJ2-7; v_gene: TRBV11-2; d_gene: -
CDR3nt: TGTGCCAGCAGTTACGAGCGTGTCGGCGAGCAGTTCTTC; CDR3aa: CASSYERVGEQFF; abundance: once; j_gene: TRBJ2-1; v_gene: TRBV6-5; d_gene: -
CDR3nt: TGTGCCAGCAGTTTCCACGGACAGAACACTGAAGCTTTCTTT; CDR3aa: CASSFHGQNTEAFF; abundance: few; j_gene: TRBJ1-1; v_gene: TRBV27; d_gene: -
CDR3nt: TGTGCCAGCAGCCAATCCATTTACAATGAGCAGTTCTTC; CDR3aa: CASSQSIYNEQFF; abundance: -; j_gene: TRBJ2-1; v_gene: TRBV4-2; d_gene: -
CDR3nt: TGTGCCAGCAGCTTAGGTGACAGGGGGCTCTACGAGCAGTACTTC; CDR3aa: CASSLGDRGLYEQYF; abundance: few; j_gene: TRBJ2-7; v_gene: TRBV7-9; d_gene: TRBD1
CDR3nt: TGTGCCAGCAGTTACGCCCCGACAGGGGTTGGCGAGCAGTACTTC; CDR3aa: CASSYAPTGVGEQYF; abundance: -; j_gene: TRBJ2-7; v_gene: TRBV6-5; d_gene: TRBD1
CDR3nt: TGTGCCAGCAGCTTAGTTCCTCAAAAGGCGGCCCAGTACTTC; CDR3aa: CASSLVPQKAAQYF; abundance: -; j_gene: TRBJ2-5; v_gene: TRBV7-2; d_gene: -
CDR3nt: TGTGCCAGCAGCTTAAGACTCTCAGATACGCAGTATTTT; CDR3aa: CASSLRLSDTQYF; abundance: -; j_gene: TRBJ2-3; v_gene: TRBV7-2; d_gene: -
CDR3nt: TGTGCCAGCAGCCGGGGGGGGTCAGGGATTAACTATGGCTACACCTTC; CDR3aa: CASSRGGSGINYGYTF; abundance: -; j_gene: TRBJ1-2; v_gene: TRBV3-1/TRBV3-2; d_gene: -
CDR3nt: TGTGCCAGCAGTGGACAGGGCTCTGGAAACACCATATATTTT; CDR3aa: CASSGQGSGNTIYF; abundance: -; j_gene: TRBJ1-3; v_gene: TRBV2; d_gene: TRBD1
CDR3nt: TGTGCCAGCAGCCTCGGTTATAGCAATCAGCCCCAGCATTTT; CDR3aa: CASSLGYSNQPQHF; abundance: -; j_gene: TRBJ1-5; v_gene: TRBV3-1/TRBV3-2; d_gene: -
CDR3nt: TGTGCCAGCAGCCAAGAAGGTCTGGGGGGTGAAAAACTGTTTTTT; CDR3aa: CASSQEGLGGEKLFF; abundance: -; j_gene: TRBJ1-4; v_gene: TRBV4-2; d_gene: -
CDR3nt: TGTGCCAGCAGCTTAGGGAGGGGAAACACTGAAGCTTTCTTT; CDR3aa: CASSLGRGNTEAFF; abundance: -; j_gene: TRBJ1-1; v_gene: TRBV7-2; d_gene: -
CDR3nt: TGCAGCGATGATACCGGGACAGGGAGTCTCTATGGCTACACCTTC; CDR3aa: CSDDTGTGSLYGYTF; abundance: once; j_gene: TRBJ1-2; v_gene: TRBV29-1; d_gene: TRBD1